Shown below are 5 T cell receptor beta chains from a single sample sequenced in a study of glioma-infiltrating T cells. Amplification of TCR alpha and beta CDR3 regions from RNA used iRepertoire nested multiplex PCR. TCRdb redid the calling of the multiplex PCR reads with MiXCR, one entry per CDR3 protein. The sample has about 380,000 distinct CDR3 sequences; about 40% are singletons. The material sequenced was glioma tissue, nonneoplastic brain tissue, or PBMCs (not recorded which). These receptors came from a human donor with low-grade glioma or glioblastoma, undergoing nonglioma brain surgery, or in good health (not recorded which).

This clonotype came up a few times. This sequence joins TRBV20-1 and TRBJ2-3; D possibly corresponds to TRBD2 (6 bases). CDR1 is DFQATT, CDR2 SNEGSKA, per germline (reference sequence). Trimming shortened V by 5 bases and J by 7 bases, and 22 bases separated the two germline ends. CDR3 length: 15 amino acids. The CDR3 DNA reads TGCAGTGCTCCTATGGCGCCGCGGGATCTGAATACGCAGTATTTT. Its protein is CSAPMAPRDLNTQYF.

The gene calls are TRBV4-3 and TRBJ2-7, with 9 bases lining up with TRBD2. The V gene's germline CDR1 is LGHNA and CDR2 YSLEER. This CDR3 is built from 14 residues. V dropped 1 base and J dropped 7; count of bases not matched to a gene: 5. The CDR3 sequence is CASSQGSGSVEQYF. The CDR3 nucleotides are TGCGCCAGCAGCCAAGGTAGCGGGAGTGTGGAGCAGTACTTC.

Of note for this clonotype: This could be a read error, since a much larger clone is one nucleotide away. The chain recombines TRBV10-3 with TRBJ2-1; the D call may be TRBD1 or TRBD2 (5 bases each). This CDR3 comprises 17 residues. Germline V CDR1 and CDR2: ENHRY, SYGVKD. V lost 3 bases to trimming and J lost 7 bases, with 22 bases between them. CDR3 DNA: TGTGCCATCAGTGATGATGGGGGTTCTAGATGGTGTAATGAGCAGTTCTTC. As protein: CAISDDGGSRWCNEQFF.

V is TRBV7-3 and J is TRBJ1-3, with unresolved D. Germline CDR1 and CDR2: SGHTA and FQGTGA. CDR3 size: 16 residues. Trimming shortened V by 5 bases and J by 0 bases, and 14 bases separated the two germline ends. The CDR3 DNA is TGTGCCAGCAGCCCTTCGGGCCGCAACTCTGGAAACACCATATATTTT. It encodes CASSPSGRNSGNTIYF.

Comments on this clonotype: Relative to the germline gene, one junction end is altered; a read error may explain this. The CDR3 DNA reads TGCAGTGCTAGAGATCCGGGAACCAATGAGAAGTTCTTC. It encodes CSARDPGTNEKFF. The chain uses TRBV20-1 and TRBJ2-5; D perhaps matches TRBD2 (5 bases). This CDR3 has 13 amino acids. Germline loops: CDR1 DFQATT, CDR2 SNEGSKA (reference sequence).